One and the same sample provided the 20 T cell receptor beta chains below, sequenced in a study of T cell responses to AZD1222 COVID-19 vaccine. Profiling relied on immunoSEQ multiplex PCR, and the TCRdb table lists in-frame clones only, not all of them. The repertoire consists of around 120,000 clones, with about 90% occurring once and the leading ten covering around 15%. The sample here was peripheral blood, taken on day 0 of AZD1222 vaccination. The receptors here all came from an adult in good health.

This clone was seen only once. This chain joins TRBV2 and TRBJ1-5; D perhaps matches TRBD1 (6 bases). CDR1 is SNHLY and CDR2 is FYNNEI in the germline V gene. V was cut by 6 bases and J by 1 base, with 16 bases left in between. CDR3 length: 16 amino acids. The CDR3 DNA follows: TGTGCCAGCAGCCCCTCCGGGGGCAGGAGCAATCAGCCCCAGCATTTT. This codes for CASSPSGGRSNQPQHF.

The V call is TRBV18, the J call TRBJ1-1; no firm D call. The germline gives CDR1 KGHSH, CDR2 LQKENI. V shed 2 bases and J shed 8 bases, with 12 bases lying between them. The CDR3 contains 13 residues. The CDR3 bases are TGTGCCAGCTCACCAGGGTCAGGATCGGAAGCTTTCTTT. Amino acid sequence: CASSPGSGSEAFF.

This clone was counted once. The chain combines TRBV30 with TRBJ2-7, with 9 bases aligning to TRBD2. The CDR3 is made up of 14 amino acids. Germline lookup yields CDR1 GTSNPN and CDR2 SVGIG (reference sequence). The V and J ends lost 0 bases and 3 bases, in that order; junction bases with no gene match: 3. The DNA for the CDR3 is TGTGCCTGGAGTGTGGATAGCGGGAGCTACGAGCAGTACTTC. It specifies CAWSVDSGSYEQYF.

CDR3 in amino acids: CASGLFNTGELFF. Written as DNA, the CDR3 is TGTGCCAGTGGACTTTTTAACACCGGGGAGCTGTTTTTT. V usage is TRBV19 and J usage is TRBJ2-2, with D possibly TRBD2 on 5 matching bases. The germline V and J ends were trimmed by 8 bases and 2 bases, with 9 bases remaining between them. The CDR3 runs to 13 residues. Germline CDR1 is LNHDA and CDR2 is SQIVND (reference sequence).

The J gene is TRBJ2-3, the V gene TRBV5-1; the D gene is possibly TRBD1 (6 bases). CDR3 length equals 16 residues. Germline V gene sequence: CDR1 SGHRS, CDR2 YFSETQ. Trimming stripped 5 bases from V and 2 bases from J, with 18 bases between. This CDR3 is CASRLKQDSTTDTQYF. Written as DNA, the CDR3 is TGCGCCAGCAGATTAAAACAGGACAGCACCACAGATACGCAGTATTTT.

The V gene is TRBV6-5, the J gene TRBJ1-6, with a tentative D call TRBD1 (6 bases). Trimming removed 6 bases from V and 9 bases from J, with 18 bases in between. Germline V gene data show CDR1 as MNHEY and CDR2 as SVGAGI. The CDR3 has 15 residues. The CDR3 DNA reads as TGTGCCAGCAGAGGACAGCGAACGGCATTTTCACCCCTCCACTTT. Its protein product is CASRGQRTAFSPLHF.

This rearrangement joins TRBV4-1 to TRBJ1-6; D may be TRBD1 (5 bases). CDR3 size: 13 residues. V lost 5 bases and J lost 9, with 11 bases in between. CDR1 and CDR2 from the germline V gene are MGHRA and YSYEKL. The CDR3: CASSGGMASPLHF. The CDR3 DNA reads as TGCGCCAGCAGCGGGGGGATGGCTTCACCCCTCCACTTT.

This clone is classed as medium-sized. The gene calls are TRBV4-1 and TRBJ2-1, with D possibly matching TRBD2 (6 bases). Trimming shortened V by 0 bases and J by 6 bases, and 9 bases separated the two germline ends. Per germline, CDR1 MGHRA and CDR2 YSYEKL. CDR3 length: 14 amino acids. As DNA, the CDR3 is TGCGCCAGCAGCCAAGACCGGGGGACCAATGAGCAGTTCTTC. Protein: CASSQDRGTNEQFF.

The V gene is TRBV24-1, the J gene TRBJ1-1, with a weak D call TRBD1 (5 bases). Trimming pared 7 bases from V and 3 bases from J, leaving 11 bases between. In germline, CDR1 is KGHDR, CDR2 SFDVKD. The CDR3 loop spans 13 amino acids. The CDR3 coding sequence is TGTGCCACCAGGGGATCGGGGGACACTGAAGCTTTCTTT. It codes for CATRGSGDTEAFF.

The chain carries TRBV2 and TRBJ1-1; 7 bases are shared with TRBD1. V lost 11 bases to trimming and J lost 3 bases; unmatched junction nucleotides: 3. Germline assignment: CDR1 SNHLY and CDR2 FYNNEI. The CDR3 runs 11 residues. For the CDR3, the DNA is TGTGCCGGGGGGACAGACACTGAAGCTTTCTTT. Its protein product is CAGGTDTEAFF.

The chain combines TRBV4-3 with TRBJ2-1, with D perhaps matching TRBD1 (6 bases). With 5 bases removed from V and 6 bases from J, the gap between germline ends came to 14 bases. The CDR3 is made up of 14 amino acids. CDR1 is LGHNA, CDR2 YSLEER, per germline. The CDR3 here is CASSYRVSGNEQFF. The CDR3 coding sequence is TGCGCCAGCAGCTACAGGGTTTCGGGCAATGAGCAGTTCTTC.

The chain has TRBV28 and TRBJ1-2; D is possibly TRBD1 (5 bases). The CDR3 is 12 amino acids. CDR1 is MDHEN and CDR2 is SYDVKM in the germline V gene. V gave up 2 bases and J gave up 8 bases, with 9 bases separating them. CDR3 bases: TGTGCCAGCAGTTTACCGGGGGTAGGCTACACCTTC. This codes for CASSLPGVGYTF.

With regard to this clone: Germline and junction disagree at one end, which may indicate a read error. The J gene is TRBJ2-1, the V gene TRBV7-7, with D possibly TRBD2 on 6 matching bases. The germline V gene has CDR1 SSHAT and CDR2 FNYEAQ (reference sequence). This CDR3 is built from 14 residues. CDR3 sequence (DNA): TGTGCTAGCAGCTTAGGCGCGGGGTACAATGAGCAGTTCTTC. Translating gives CASSLGAGYNEQFF.

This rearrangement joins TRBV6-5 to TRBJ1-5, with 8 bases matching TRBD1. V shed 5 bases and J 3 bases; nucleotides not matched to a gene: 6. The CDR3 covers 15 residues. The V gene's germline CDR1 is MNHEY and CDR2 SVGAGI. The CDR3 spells CASSTGQGYNQPQHF. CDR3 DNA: TGTGCCAGCAGTACTGGACAGGGCTACAATCAGCCCCAGCATTTT.

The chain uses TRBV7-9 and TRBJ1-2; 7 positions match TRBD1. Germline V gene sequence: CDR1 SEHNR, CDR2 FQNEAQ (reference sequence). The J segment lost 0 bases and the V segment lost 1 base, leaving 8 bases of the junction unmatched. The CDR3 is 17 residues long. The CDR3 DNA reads TGTGCCAGCAGCTTAGATGGGACAGCCCTAACTAACTATGGCTACACCTTC. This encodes CASSLDGTALTNYGYTF.

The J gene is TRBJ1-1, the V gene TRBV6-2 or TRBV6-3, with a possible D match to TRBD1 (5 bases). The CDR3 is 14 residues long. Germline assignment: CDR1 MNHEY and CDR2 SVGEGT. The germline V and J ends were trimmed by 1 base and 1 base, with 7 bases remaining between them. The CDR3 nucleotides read TGTGCCAGCAGTTACTTCACAGGGAACACTGAAGCTTTCTTT. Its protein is CASSYFTGNTEAFF.

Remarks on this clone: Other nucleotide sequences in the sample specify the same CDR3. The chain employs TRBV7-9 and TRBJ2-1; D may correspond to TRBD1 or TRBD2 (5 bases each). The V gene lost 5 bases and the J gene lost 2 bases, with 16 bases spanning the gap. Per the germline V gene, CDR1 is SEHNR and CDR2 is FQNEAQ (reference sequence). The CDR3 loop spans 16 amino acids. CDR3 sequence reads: CASSPPGTAAYNEQFF. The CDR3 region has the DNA TGTGCCAGCAGCCCGCCCGGGACGGCAGCCTACAATGAGCAGTTCTTC.

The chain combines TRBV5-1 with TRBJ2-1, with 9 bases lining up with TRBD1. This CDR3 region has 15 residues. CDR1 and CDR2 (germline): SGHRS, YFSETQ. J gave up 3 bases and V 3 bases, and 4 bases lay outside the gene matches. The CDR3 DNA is TGCGCCAGCAGCTGGGGGGACAGGGACTACAATGAGCAGTTCTTC. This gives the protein CASSWGDRDYNEQFF. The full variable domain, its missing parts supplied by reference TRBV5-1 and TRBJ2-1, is KAGVTQTPRYLIKTRGQQVTLSCSPISGHRSVSWYQQTPGQGLQFLFEYFSETQRNKGNFPGRFSGRQFSNSRSEMNVSTLELGDSALYLCASSWGDRDYNEQFFGPGTRLTVL.

CDR3 residues: CASTSGQFNQPQHF. The CDR3 DNA reads as TGTGCCAGCACCTCGGGACAGTTTAATCAGCCCCAGCATTTT. This chain uses TRBV28 with TRBJ1-5, with 7 bases fitting TRBD1. The CDR3 runs to 14 residues. The junction had 7 bases not matched to a gene; V was cut back by 7 bases and J by 4 bases. CDR1 and CDR2 from the germline V gene are MDHEN and SYDVKM.

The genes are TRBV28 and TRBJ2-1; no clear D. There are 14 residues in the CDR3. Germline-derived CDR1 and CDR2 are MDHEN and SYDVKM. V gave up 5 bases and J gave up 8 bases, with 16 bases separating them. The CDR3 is CASSPIGVGDEQFF. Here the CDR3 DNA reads TGTGCCAGCAGTCCTATCGGAGTAGGCGATGAGCAGTTCTTC.